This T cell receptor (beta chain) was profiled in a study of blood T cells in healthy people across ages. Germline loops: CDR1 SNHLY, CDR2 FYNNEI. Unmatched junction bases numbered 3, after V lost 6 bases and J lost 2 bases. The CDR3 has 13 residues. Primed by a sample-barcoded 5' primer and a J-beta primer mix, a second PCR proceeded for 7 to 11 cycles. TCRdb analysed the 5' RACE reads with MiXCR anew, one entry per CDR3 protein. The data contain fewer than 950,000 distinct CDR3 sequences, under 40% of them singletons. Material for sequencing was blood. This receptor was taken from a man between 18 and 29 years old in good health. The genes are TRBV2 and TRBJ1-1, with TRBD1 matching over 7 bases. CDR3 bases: TGTGCCAGCAGGACAGGGCGAAACACTGAAGCTTTCTTT. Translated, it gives CASRTGRNTEAFF.